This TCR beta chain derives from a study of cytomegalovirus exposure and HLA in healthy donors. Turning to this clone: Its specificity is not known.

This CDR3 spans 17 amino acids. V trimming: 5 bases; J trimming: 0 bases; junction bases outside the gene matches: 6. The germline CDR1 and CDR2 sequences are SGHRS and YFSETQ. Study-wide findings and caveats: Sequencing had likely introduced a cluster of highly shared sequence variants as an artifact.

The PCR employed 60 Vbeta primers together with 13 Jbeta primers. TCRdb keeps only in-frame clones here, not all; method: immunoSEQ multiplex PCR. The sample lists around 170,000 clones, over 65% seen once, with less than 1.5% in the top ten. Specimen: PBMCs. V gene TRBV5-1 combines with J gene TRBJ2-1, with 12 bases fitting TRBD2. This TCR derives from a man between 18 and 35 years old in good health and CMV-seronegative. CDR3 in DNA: TGCGCCAGCAGATTCCTAGCGGGGGGGAGCTCCTACAATGAGCAGTTCTTC. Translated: CASRFLAGGSSYNEQFF.